The 12 T cell receptor beta chains below come from one sample, sequenced in a study of shared clonotypes between healthy human individuals. Assay: immunoSEQ multiplex PCR; the TCRdb copy retains only in-frame clones and omits some. The sample lists just over 2,000,000 clones, 95% occurring once. The sample taken for sequencing was naive CD4+ T cells sorted from blood. Subset: CD45RA+ positively selected. The source is a man younger than 30 in good health.

V is TRBV25-1 and J is TRBJ2-2, with 10 bases matching TRBD2. The CDR3 loop spans 17 amino acids. J gave up 5 bases and V 1 base, and 7 bases lay outside the gene matches. Germline values: CDR1 MGHDK, CDR2 SYGVNS. The CDR3: CASSESTIAGGTGELFF. The CDR3 coding sequence is TGTGCCAGCAGTGAATCCACCATAGCGGGAGGTACCGGGGAGCTGTTTTTT.

The chain combines TRBV11-2 with TRBJ1-2, with TRBD1 identical over 7 bases. The junction had 8 bases not matched to a gene; V was cut back by 6 bases and J by 4 bases. CDR3 length: 14 residues. Germline CDR1 is SGHAT and CDR2 is FQNNGV. The CDR3 DNA is TGTGCCAGCAGTATATCAACAGGGGCCTATGGCTACACCTTC. Translation: CASSISTGAYGYTF.

The genes are TRBV30 and TRBJ2-4; D possibly corresponds to TRBD1 (6 bases). CDR3 length: 14 residues. Germline CDR1 reads GTSNPN; CDR2 reads SVGIG (reference sequence). Between the trimmed V and J ends, which lost 1 base and 6 bases, there was a span of 13 bases. This chain's CDR3 is CAWSDLKGGNIQYF. CDR3 nucleotide sequence: TGTGCCTGGAGTGACCTCAAAGGGGGAAACATTCAGTACTTC. Full variable domain (missing parts from reference TRBV30 and TRBJ2-4): SQTIHQWPATLVQPVGSPLSLECTVEGTSNPNLYWYRQAAGRGLQLLFYSVGIGQISSEVPQNLSASRPQDRQFILSSKKLLLSDSGFYLCAWSDLKGGNIQYFGAGTRLSVL.

This rearrangement joins TRBV2 to TRBJ2-3; D gene ambiguous. The germline CDR1 and CDR2 sequences are SNHLY and FYNNEI. This CDR3 spans 14 amino acids. Trimming left V 4 bases short and J 0 bases short, with 8 bases between. The DNA of the CDR3 is TGTGCCAGCAGTGGCAGCTTAAGCACAGATACGCAGTATTTT. Translated, it gives CASSGSLSTDTQYF.

This chain uses TRBV5-1 with TRBJ2-7, with TRBD1 as a possible D gene (6 bases). Trimming took 4 bases from V and 0 from J, leaving 14 bases between them. There are 15 residues in the CDR3. Per germline, CDR1 SGHRS and CDR2 YFSETQ. CDR3 sequence reads: CASSVIGQSSYEQYF. The CDR3 DNA follows: TGCGCCAGCAGCGTGATTGGACAGTCCTCCTACGAGCAGTACTTC.

The rearrangement joins TRBV15 to TRBJ2-5; unclear D gene. Trimming took 0 bases from V and 5 from J, leaving 4 bases between them. Germline loops: CDR1 LNHNV, CDR2 YYDKDF (reference sequence). The CDR3 has 12 residues. In DNA form, the CDR3 reads TGTGCCACCAGCAGAGATAGTGAGACCCAGTACTTC. Translating gives CATSRDSETQYF.

This chain connects TRBV19 to TRBJ2-7; tentatively, D is TRBD1 (5 bases). The CDR3 has 14 amino acids. Germline V CDR1 and CDR2: LNHDA, SQIVND (reference sequence). The V gene lost 3 bases and the J gene lost 3 bases, with 12 bases spanning the gap. This CDR3 reads CASSIRGGLYEQYF. The CDR3 nucleotides read TGTGCCAGTAGTATTAGGGGCGGCCTCTACGAGCAGTACTTC.

The rearrangement uses TRBV28 and TRBJ1-4; 7 bases are shared with TRBD1. CDR3 length equals 16 residues. V was pared by 2 bases and J by 8 bases, with 11 bases of the junction left unmatched. Looked up from germline, CDR1 is MDHEN and CDR2 is SYDVKM. CDR3 protein: CASSLKAGTVMEKLFF. The CDR3 region has the DNA TGTGCCAGCAGTTTAAAGGCCGGGACAGTAATGGAAAAACTGTTTTTT.

As to this clone: This sample includes further DNA sequences coding for the same CDR3. The chain combines TRBV18 with TRBJ2-5; D is perhaps TRBD2 (5 bases). The V and J ends lost 3 bases and 4 bases respectively, with 9 bases between them. The CDR3 length is 13 residues. Germline CDR1 KGHSH, CDR2 LQKENI. The CDR3 region is CASSPGRLETQYF. The CDR3 nucleotides read TGTGCCAGCTCACCGGGGAGATTAGAGACCCAGTACTTC.

This sequence joins TRBV28 and TRBJ1-3; the D is unclear. The CDR3 is made up of 16 amino acids. The V and J ends lost 5 bases and 5 bases respectively, with 19 bases between them. Per germline, CDR1 MDHEN and CDR2 SYDVKM. In DNA form, the CDR3 reads TGTGCCAGCAGTGGTCAGGCACGCTCTCCTCGAAACACCATATATTTT. It encodes CASSGQARSPRNTIYF.

Note on this clone: Other DNA sequences in this specimen translate into the identical CDR3. The CDR3 DNA is TGTGCCAGCAGCTTAGTCACTGAAGCTTTCTTT. It is translated as CASSLVTEAFF. V usage is TRBV11-2 and J usage is TRBJ1-1; D not certain. V was pared by 1 base and J by 4 bases, with 1 base between. This CDR3 region has 11 residues. Looked up from germline, CDR1 is SGHAT and CDR2 is FQNNGV.

The chain recombines TRBV7-2 with TRBJ1-3; 7 bases fit TRBD1. Looked up from germline, CDR1 is SGHTA and CDR2 is FQGNSA. The CDR3 is 14 residues long. With 8 bases clipped from V and 2 bases from J, the junction kept 6 bases outside the gene matches. The CDR3 loop is CASSIRGTGNTIYF. CDR3 nucleotides: TGTGCCAGCTCCATCAGGGGGACTGGAAACACCATATATTTT.